There are many counts of the clone carrying this T cell receptor beta chain. Its antigen remains unknown. These data come from a study of response to subunit inactivated influenza vaccine. Study-wide findings and caveats: Only a handful of new T cells, the authors suggested, are recruited with each seasonal influenza vaccination.

Trimming removed 0 bases at V and 1 base at J, with 11 bases between. The CDR3 has 16 amino acids. Per germline, CDR1 WNHNN and CDR2 SYGVQD (reference sequence). MiXCR, applied by TCRdb to the RT-PCR reads, yields one record per CDR3 protein. The sample has under 550,000 distinct CDR3 sequences; around 7.9% are singletons. The sequencing here drew on PBMCs from blood, taken roughly 24 months after vaccination. This sequence joins TRBV10-1 and TRBJ2-3, with a weak D call TRBD2 (6 bases). The TCR originated in a man in his fifties or sixties who received an inactivated influenza vaccine. CDR3 bases: TGCGCCAGCAGTGAGTCGACCGCTAGCGGCACAGATACGCAGTATTTT. Protein sequence: CASSESTASGTDTQYF.